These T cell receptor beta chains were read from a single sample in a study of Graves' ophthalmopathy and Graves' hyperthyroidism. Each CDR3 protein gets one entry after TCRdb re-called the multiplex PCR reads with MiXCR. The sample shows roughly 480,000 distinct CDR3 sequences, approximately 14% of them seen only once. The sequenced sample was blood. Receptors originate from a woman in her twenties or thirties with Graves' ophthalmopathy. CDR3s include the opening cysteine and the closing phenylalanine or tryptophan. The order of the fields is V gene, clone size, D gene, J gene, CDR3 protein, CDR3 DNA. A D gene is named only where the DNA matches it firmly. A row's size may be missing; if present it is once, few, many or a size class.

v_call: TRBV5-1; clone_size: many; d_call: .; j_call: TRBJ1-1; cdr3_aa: CASSLEGQHYTEAFF; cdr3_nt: TGCGCCAGCAGCTTGGAAGGTCAACATTACACTGAAGCTTTCTTT
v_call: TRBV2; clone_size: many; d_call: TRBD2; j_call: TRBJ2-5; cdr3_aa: CASSDGLAGSETQYF; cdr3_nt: TGTGCCAGCAGTGACGGACTAGCGGGATCGGAGACCCAGTACTTC
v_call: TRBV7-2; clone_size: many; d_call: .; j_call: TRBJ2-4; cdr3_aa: CASSPGARAKNIQYF; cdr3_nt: TGTGCCAGCAGCCCAGGGGCCCGAGCCAAAAACATTCAGTACTTC
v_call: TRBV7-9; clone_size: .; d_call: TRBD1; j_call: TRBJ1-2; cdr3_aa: CASSFQGAGYGYTF; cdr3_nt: TGTGCCAGCAGCTTTCAGGGGGCAGGCTATGGCTACACCTTC
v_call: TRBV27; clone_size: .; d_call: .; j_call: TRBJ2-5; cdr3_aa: CASLVGEETQYF; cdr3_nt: TGTGCCAGCCTCGTTGGGGAAGAGACCCAGTACTTC
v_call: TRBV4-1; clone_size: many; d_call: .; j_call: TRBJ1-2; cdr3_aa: CASSGTSGYTF; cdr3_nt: TGCGCCAGCAGTGGTACGTCGGGCTACACCTTC
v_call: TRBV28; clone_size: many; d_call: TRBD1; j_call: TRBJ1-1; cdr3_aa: CASSFPMGTATEAFF; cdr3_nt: TGTGCCAGCAGTTTTCCGATGGGGACAGCTACTGAAGCTTTCTTT
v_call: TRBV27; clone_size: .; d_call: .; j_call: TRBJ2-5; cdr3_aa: CASSHRGGGYARETQYF; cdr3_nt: TGTGCCAGCAGTCATCGGGGCGGCGGATATGCTCGGGAGACCCAGTACTTC
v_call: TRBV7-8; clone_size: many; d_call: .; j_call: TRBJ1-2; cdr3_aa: CASSPYGVDYGYTF; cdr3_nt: TGTGCCAGCAGCCCCTATGGGGTGGACTATGGCTACACCTTC
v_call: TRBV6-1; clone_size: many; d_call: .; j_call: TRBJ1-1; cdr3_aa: CASTLGRYTEAFF; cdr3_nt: TGTGCCAGCACCTTAGGACGGTACACTGAAGCTTTCTTT
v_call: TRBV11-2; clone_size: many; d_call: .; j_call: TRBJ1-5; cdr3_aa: CASSLRPTGSNQPQHF; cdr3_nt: TGTGCCAGCAGCTTAAGGCCCACAGGGTCGAATCAGCCCCAGCATTTT
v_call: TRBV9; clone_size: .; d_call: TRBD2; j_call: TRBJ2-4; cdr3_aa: CASSAGGTPKNIKYF; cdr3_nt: TGTGCCAGCAGCGCGGGAGGAACACCCAAAAACATTAAGTACTTC
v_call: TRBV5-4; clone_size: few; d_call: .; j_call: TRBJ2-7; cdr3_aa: CASSVIGTASYEQYF; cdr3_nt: TGTGCCAGCAGCGTAATCGGGACGGCCTCCTACGAGCAGTACTTC
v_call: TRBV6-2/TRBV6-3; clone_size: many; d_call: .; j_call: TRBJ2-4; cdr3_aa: CASSYGVLAKNIKYF; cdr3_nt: TGTGCCAGCAGTTACGGGGTCCTAGCCAAAAACATTAAGTACTTC
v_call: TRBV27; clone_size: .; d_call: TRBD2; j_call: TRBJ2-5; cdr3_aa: CASNRLAGGQETQYF; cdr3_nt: TGTGCCAGCAATAGACTAGCGGGGGGTCAAGAGACCCAGTACTTC
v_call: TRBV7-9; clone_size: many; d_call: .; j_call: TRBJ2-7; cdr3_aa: CASSSHSSYEQYF; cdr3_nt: TGTGCCAGCAGCTCTCACTCCTCCTACGAGCAGTACTTC
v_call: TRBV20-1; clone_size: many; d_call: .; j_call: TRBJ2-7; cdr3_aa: CSASEQVDYEQYF; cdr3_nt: TGCAGTGCTAGCGAACAGGTGGACTACGAGCAGTACTTC
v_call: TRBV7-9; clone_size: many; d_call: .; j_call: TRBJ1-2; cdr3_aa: CASDRQPYGYTF; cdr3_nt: TGTGCCAGCGACCGACAGCCCTATGGCTACACCTTC
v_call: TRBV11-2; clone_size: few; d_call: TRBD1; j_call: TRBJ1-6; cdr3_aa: CASSQVGGTNSPLHF; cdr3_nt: TGTGCCAGCAGCCAAGTAGGGGGCACCAATTCACCCCTCCACTTT
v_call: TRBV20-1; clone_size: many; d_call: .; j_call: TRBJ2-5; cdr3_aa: CSALGSQETQYF; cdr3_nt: TGCAGTGCGTTGGGCAGTCAAGAGACCCAGTACTTC
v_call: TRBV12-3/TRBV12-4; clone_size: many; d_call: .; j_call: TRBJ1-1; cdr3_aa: CASSPRYDRRTEAFF; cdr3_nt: TGTGCCAGCAGTCCACGCTACGACAGGCGGACTGAAGCTTTCTTT
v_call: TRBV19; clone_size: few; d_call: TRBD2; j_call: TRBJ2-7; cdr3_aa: CASSTGGRLAGVEQYF; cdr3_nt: TGTGCCAGTAGTACGGGCGGACGACTAGCGGGAGTTGAGCAGTACTTC
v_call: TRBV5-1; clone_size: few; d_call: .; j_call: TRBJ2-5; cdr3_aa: CASSLVEDQETQYF; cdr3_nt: TGCGCCAGCAGCTTGGTGGAGGACCAGGAGACCCAGTACTTC
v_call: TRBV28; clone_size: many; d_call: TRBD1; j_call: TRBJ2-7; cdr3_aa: CASSFSLGTGGLYEQYF; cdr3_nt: TGTGCCAGCAGTTTTTCCTTAGGGACAGGGGGACTTTACGAGCAGTACTTC
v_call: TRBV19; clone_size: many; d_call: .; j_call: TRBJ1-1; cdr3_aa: CASSIFQGNTEAFF; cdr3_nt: TGTGCCAGTAGTATATTTCAGGGGAACACTGAAGCTTTCTTT
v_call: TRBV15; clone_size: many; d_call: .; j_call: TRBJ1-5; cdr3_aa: CATGFPGGQPQHF; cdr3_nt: TGTGCCACCGGTTTTCCGGGAGGTCAGCCCCAGCATTTT
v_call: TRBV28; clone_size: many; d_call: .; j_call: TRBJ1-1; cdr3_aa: CASSLRSVREAFF; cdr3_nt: TGTGCCAGCAGTTTAAGGTCGGTCCGTGAAGCTTTCTTT
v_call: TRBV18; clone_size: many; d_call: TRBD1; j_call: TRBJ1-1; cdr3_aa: CASSPGTGGLYTEAFF; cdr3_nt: TGTGCCAGCTCACCCGGGACAGGGGGCTTGTACACTGAAGCTTTCTTT
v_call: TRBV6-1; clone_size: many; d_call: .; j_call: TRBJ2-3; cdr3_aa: CASSQGEGPVVSDTQYF; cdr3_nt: TGTGCCAGCAGTCAGGGCGAGGGACCCGTAGTTTCAGATACGCAGTATTTT
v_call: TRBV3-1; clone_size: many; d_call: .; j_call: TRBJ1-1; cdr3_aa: CASAESTEQAEAFF; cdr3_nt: TGTGCCAGCGCAGAGTCGACGGAACAAGCTGAAGCTTTCTTT
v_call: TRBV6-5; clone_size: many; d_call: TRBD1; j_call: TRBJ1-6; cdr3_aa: CASSSGQGYSPLHF; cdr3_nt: TGTGCCAGCAGTTCTGGACAGGGGTATTCACCCCTCCACTTT
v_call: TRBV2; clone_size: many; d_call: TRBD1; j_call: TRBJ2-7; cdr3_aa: CASSERGQGFHEQYF; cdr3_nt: TGTGCCAGCAGTGAAAGGGGACAGGGGTTCCACGAGCAGTACTTC
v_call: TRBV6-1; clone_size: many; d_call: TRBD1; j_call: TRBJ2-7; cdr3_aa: CAIKPGTGGSEQYF; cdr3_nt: TGTGCCATCAAACCTGGGACAGGGGGCAGTGAGCAGTACTTC
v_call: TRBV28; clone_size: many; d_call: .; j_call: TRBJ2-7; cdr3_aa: CASRDKRYEQYF; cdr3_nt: TGTGCCAGCAGGGATAAGCGCTACGAGCAGTACTTC
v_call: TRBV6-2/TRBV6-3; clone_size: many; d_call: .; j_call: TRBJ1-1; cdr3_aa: CASSYDVSGQNTEAFF; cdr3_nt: TGTGCCAGCAGTTACGACGTATCGGGGCAGAACACTGAAGCTTTCTTT
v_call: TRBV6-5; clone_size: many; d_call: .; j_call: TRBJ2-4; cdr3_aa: CASSYTQAKNIQYF; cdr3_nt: TGTGCCAGCAGTTACACTCAAGCCAAAAACATTCAGTACTTC
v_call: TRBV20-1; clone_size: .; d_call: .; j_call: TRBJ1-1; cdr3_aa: CSARDVATEALF; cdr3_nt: TGCAGTGCTAGAGATGTTGCCACTGAAGCTCTCTTT
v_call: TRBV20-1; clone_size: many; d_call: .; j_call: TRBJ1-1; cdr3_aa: CSARDQGRGGFAFF; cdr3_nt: TGCAGTGCTAGAGATCAGGGCAGGGGAGGGTTTGCTTTCTTT
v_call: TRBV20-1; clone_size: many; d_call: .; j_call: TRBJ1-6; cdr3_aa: CSARRQVLNSYNSPLHF; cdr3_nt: TGCAGTGCTAGAAGACAGGTGCTAAACTCCTATAATTCACCCCTCCACTTT
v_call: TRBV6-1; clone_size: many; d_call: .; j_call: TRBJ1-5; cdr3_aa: CASRRTGDAGPQHF; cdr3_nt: TGTGCCAGCAGGCGGACCGGTGACGCGGGGCCCCAGCATTTT
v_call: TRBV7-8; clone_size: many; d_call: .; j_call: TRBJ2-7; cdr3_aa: CASSLTSQPSSYEQYF; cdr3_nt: TGTGCCAGCAGCTTAACAAGCCAACCGAGCTCCTACGAGCAGTACTTC
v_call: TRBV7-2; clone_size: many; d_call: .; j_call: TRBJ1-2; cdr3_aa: CASSLAQQGYGYTF; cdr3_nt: TGTGCCAGCAGCTTAGCGCAACAGGGTTATGGCTACACCTTC
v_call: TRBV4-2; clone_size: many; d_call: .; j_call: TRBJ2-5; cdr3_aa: CASSQDRGTRQETQYF; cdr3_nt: TGTGCCAGCAGCCAAGATCGGGGAACGCGCCAAGAGACCCAGTACTTC
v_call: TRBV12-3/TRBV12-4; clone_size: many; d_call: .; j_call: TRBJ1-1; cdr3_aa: CASSRDLQRNTEAFF; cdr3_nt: TGTGCCAGCAGTCGGGACCTCCAAAGGAACACTGAAGCTTTCTTT
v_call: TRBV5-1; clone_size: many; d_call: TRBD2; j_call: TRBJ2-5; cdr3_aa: CASSWNVGSGKETQYF; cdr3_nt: TGCGCCAGCAGCTGGAATGTGGGTAGCGGGAAAGAGACCCAGTACTTC
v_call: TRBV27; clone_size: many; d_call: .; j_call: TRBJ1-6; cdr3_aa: CASSFGGQFSPLHF; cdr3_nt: TGTGCCAGCAGCTTTGGGGGGCAATTTTCACCCCTCCACTTT
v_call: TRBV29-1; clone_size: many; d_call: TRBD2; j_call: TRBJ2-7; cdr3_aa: CSVGGGRRVREQYF; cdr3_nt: TGCAGCGTCGGGGGGGGGCGGCGCGTACGAGAGCAGTACTTC
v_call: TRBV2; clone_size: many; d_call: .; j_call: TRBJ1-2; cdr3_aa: CASSPWAGGYTF; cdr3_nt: TGTGCCAGCAGTCCTTGGGCAGGAGGCTACACCTTC
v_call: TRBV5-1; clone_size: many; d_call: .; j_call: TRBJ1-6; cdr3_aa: CASSLTGPDSPLHF; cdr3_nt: TGCGCCAGCAGCTTGACAGGGCCCGATTCACCCCTCCACTTT
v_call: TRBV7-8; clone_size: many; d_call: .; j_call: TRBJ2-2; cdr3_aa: CASSPVIGRASNTGELFF; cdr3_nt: TGTGCCAGCAGCCCCGTTATAGGACGTGCGTCGAACACCGGGGAGCTGTTTTTT
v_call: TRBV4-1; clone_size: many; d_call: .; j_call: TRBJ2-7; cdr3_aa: CASSGLNYEQYF; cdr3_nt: TGCGCCAGTTCGGGACTCAACTACGAGCAGTACTTC